This T cell receptor beta chain was identified in a study of cytomegalovirus exposure and HLA in healthy donors. V lost 2 bases and J lost 7; bases outside the gene matches: 9. The germline gives CDR1 KGHSH, CDR2 LQKENI. This CDR3 has 16 residues. Study conclusions and caveats: Segments of the TCR beta V type were, in most cases, productive about 87% or about 30% of the time in an earlier analysis.

The PCR contained 60 Vbeta and 13 Jbeta primers. Data came from immunoSEQ multiplex PCR; TCRdb stores just in-frame clones and leaves some out. The table gives roughly 58,000 clones; the top ten clones make up 8% to 13% of it. Remarks on this clone: Its antigen is currently unknown.

Sequencing input: PBMCs. The receptor was isolated from a woman aged 45 to 65 in good health and CMV-seropositive. This rearrangement joins TRBV18 to TRBJ2-2; 8 bases map to TRBD2. This CDR3 is CASSPTSGLVRGELFF. The CDR3 bases are TGTGCCAGCTCACCAACTAGCGGTCTAGTCCGCGGGGAGCTGTTTTTT.